Presented here are 8 T cell receptor beta chains from one specimen sequenced in a study of blood T cell repertoires in COVID-19. Assay used: immunoSEQ multiplex PCR; TCRdb lists only in-frame clones, some missing. The top ten hold approximately 1.5% of the sample, which has 63,000 or so clones, 85% to 90% seen once. Sample: peripheral blood. These receptors came from a man between 60 and 70 years old with acute or convalescent COVID-19.

This chain links TRBV4-1 with TRBJ1-2; no definite D call. CDR3 length equals 14 residues. Germline V gene sequence: CDR1 MGHRA, CDR2 YSYEKL. The germline V and J ends were trimmed by 2 bases and 0 bases, with 7 bases remaining between them. Here the CDR3 reads CASSQSQANYGYTF. The CDR3 DNA reads TGCGCCAGCAGCCAAAGCCAGGCTAACTATGGCTACACCTTC.

The chain uses TRBV27 and TRBJ2-7, with TRBD1 matching over 7 bases. V dropped 5 bases and J dropped 4; count of bases not matched to a gene: 5. Germline CDR1 MNHEY, CDR2 SMNVEV (reference sequence). The CDR3 covers 13 residues. The CDR3 loop is CASSGTAGYEQYF. In DNA form, the CDR3 reads TGTGCCAGCAGTGGGACAGCAGGATACGAGCAGTACTTC.

The sample holds a few counts of this clone. This chain links TRBV19 with TRBJ1-6, with TRBD1 matching 9 bases. The CDR3 is 14 residues long. Trimming took 3 bases from V and 11 from J; bases not matched to a gene: 5. Germline V gives CDR1 LNHDA, CDR2 SQIVND (reference sequence). The CDR3 DNA sequence: TGTGCCAGTAGTATTTGGGACAGGGAAACACCCCTCCACTTT. Protein: CASSIWDRETPLHF. Together with reference TRBV19 and TRBJ1-6, the CDR3 gives the full variable domain: DGGITQSPKYLFRKEGQNVTLSCEQNLNHDAMYWYRQDPGQGLRLIYYSQIVNDFQKGDIAEGYSVSREKKESFPLTVTSAQKNPTAFYLCASSIWDRETPLHFGNGTRLTVT.

The chain uses TRBV15 and TRBJ1-2, with TRBD1 matching 10 bases. Germline V gives CDR1 LNHNV, CDR2 YYDKDF (reference sequence). The CDR3 is 14 amino acids. V gave up 1 base and J gave up 7 bases; unmatched junction bases: 3. Here the CDR3 DNA reads TGTGCCACCAGCAGAGGACAGGGGGCGCGTGGCTACACCTTC. It translates to CATSRGQGARGYTF.

This clone was counted a single time. The chain has TRBV19 and TRBJ1-5; no firm D call. CDR3 size: 15 residues. The V gene lost 2 bases and the J gene lost 0 bases, with 8 bases spanning the gap. In germline, CDR1 is LNHDA, CDR2 SQIVND (reference sequence). CDR3 loop: CASSIKGSSNQPQHF. Here the CDR3 DNA reads TGTGCCAGTAGTATAAAAGGGAGTAGCAATCAGCCCCAGCATTTT.

This sequence joins TRBV5-4 and TRBJ2-7, with TRBD1 identical over 8 bases. The CDR3 loop spans 14 amino acids. The trim removed 0 bases at V and 2 bases at J, leaving 1 base unmatched. Germline V gene sequence: CDR1 SGHNT, CDR2 YYREEE (reference sequence). This CDR3 reads CASSLVQGAYEQYF. The DNA of the CDR3 is TGTGCCAGCAGCTTGGTACAGGGGGCCTACGAGCAGTACTTC.

Only one count was recorded for this clone. This chain uses TRBV9 with TRBJ1-2, with no clear D. This CDR3 has 13 amino acids. The V gene lost 0 bases and the J gene lost 5 bases, with 8 bases spanning the gap. Looked up from germline, CDR1 is SGDLS and CDR2 is YYNGEE. Written as DNA, the CDR3 is TGTGCCAGCAGCGTAGGGCCGGGTTATGGCTACACCTTC. It specifies CASSVGPGYGYTF.

This clone turned up a few times. This rearrangement joins TRBV7-9 to TRBJ1-5; maybe TRBD1 (5 bases). V gave up 4 bases and J gave up 7 bases, with 14 bases separating them. Germline CDR1 reads SEHNR; CDR2 reads FQNEAQ (reference sequence). This CDR3 has 14 residues. The DNA of the CDR3 is TGTGCCAGCAGCTCCTCGTCAGGGCCGCAGCCCCAGCATTTT. It specifies CASSSSSGPQPQHF.